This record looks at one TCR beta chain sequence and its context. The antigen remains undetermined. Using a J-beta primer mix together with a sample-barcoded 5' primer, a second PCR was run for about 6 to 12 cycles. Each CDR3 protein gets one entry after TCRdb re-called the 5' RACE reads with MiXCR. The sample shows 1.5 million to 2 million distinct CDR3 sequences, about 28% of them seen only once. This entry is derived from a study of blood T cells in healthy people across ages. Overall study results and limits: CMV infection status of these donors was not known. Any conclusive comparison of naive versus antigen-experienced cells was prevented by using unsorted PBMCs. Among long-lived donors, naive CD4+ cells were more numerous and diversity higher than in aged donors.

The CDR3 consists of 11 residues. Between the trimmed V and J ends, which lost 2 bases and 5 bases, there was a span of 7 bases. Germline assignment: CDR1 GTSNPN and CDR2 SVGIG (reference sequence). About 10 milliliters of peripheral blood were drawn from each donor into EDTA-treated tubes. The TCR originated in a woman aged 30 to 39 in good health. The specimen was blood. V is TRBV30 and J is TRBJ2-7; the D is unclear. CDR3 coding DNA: TGTGCCTGGAGTCGAAGGGACGAGCAGTACTTC. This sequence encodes CAWSRRDEQYF.